A single count supports the clone carrying this T cell receptor beta chain. Antigen specificity is unknown. At one end, the junction sequence differs from germline, possibly due to a read error. The data were obtained in a study of shared clonotypes between healthy human individuals. Regarding the study as a whole: The study found 4.5% to 6% of naive CD4 clonotypes shared across several donors. Larger estimated richness was generally seen in naive subsets than in memory subsets.

In the study's own analysis: Junction-only sequences without quality scores came from ImmunoSEQ, so filtering differed. The table came from immunoSEQ multiplex PCR; TCRdb's copy has only in-frame clones and leaves some out. The V and J calls and the clone size are those of that table, but D and trimming were determined from the DNA. The sample has 330,000 or so clones; around 72% are singletons. The sequence derives from a man in his thirties or forties in good health. Sequences were obtained from memory CD4+ T cells sorted from blood. The subset: CD45RA-negative fraction.

The CDR3, as DNA: TGTGCCAGCAGCGAAGCAAACAGGGGACCCGAAAAACTGTTTTTT. This sequence encodes CASSEANRGPEKLFF. The chain couples TRBV2 to TRBJ1-4; TRBD1 matches 7 bases. CDR3 length equals 15 residues. In germline, CDR1 is SNHLY, CDR2 FYNNEI.